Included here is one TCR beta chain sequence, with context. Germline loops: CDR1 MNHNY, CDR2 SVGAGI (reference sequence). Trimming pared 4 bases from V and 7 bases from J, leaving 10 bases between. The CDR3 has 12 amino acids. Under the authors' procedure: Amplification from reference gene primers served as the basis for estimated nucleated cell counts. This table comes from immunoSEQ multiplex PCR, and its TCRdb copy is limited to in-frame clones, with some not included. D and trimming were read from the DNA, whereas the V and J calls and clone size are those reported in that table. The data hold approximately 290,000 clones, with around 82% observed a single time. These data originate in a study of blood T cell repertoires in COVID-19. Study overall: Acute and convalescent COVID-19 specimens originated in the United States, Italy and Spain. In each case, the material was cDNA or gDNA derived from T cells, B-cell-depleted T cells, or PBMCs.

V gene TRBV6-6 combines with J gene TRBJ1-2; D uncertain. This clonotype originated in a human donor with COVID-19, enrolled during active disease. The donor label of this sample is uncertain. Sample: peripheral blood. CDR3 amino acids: CASSSVSGGYTF. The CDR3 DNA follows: TGTGCCAGCAGTTCCGTATCGGGTGGCTACACCTTC.